The 2 T cell receptor beta chains below come from one sample, sequenced in a study of ipilimumab plus nivolumab after autologous stem cell transplantation. Repertoires were generated with immunoSEQ multiplex PCR, while TCRdb's copy carries only in-frame clones and drops some. Among tens of thousands of clones listed, about 91% were seen once. This sample comprised PBMCs, obtained in a trial of ipilimumab plus nivolumab as post-transplant consolidation. These TCRs come from a male donor with multiple myeloma.

The V call is TRBV2, the J call TRBJ2-7; tentative D call: TRBD2 (5 bases). CDR1 and CDR2 (germline): SNHLY, FYNNEI. V was pared by 6 bases and J by 0 bases, with 6 bases between. This CDR3 spans 12 amino acids. CDR3 region: CASRRDSYEQYF. The CDR3 DNA sequence: TGTGCCAGCAGGAGGGACTCCTACGAGCAGTACTTC.

This clone appeared a few times. The chain has TRBV29-1 and TRBJ2-7; D might be TRBD1 (6 bases). CDR3 length: 11 residues. V was trimmed by 1 base and J by 12 bases, leaving 13 bases between them. Germline V CDR1 and CDR2: SQVTM, ANQGSEA. The CDR3 region is CSVEVTGSSYF. The CDR3 DNA sequence: TGCAGCGTTGAAGTAACAGGGAGTTCGTACTTC.